These 24 T cell receptor beta chains were sequenced from one sample in a study of identifying expanded T cells in peripheral blood. The method was immunoSEQ multiplex PCR; TCRdb's version includes in-frame clones alone and lacks a portion of them. Altogether 100,000 or so clones are present, around 88% being singletons, with the ten largest covering about 18%. Sequencing was performed on blood. These receptors came from a person aged 18-70 years in good health.

V usage is TRBV25-1 and J usage is TRBJ1-2; D ambiguous. The CDR3 runs to 11 residues. V was cut by 4 bases and J by 3 bases, with 3 bases left in between. From germline, CDR1 is MGHDK and CDR2 SYGVNS. The CDR3 spells CASSGDYGYTF. CDR3 coding DNA: TGTGCCAGCAGTGGTGACTATGGCTACACCTTC.

This clone appeared once. The CDR3 loop is CASSLVPSGGAENTKYF. The CDR3 DNA sequence: TGTGCCAGCAGCTTAGTCCCTAGCGGGGGGGCCGAAAACACTAAGTACTTC. The rearrangement joins TRBV7-2 to TRBJ2-4, with TRBD2 matching 12 bases. The J segment lost 14 bases and the V segment lost 1 base, leaving 15 bases of the junction unmatched. Germline V gene data show CDR1 as SGHTA and CDR2 as FQGNSA. This CDR3 spans 17 amino acids.

This clone was observed a single time. This chain connects TRBV6-4 to TRBJ2-7; 7 nucleotides agree with TRBD2. V dropped 5 bases and J dropped 1; count of bases not matched to a gene: 8. CDR1 and CDR2 from the germline V gene are MRHNA and SNTAGT. This CDR3 spans 15 amino acids. The CDR3 coding sequence is TGTGCCAGCAGTCAGGCGGCGGGGGATTCCTACGAGCAGTACTTC. Encoded protein: CASSQAAGDSYEQYF.

The genes are TRBV5-4 and TRBJ1-6; D might be TRBD1 (5 bases). The CDR3 is 15 amino acids. V shed 4 bases and J shed 4 bases, with 12 bases lying between them. Germline V gene data show CDR1 as SGHNT and CDR2 as YYREEE (reference sequence). In nucleotides, the CDR3 is TGTGCCAGCAGCCCGGAGAGGGGATATAATTCACCCCTCCACTTT. Protein: CASSPERGYNSPLHF.

V and J are TRBV10-3 and TRBJ2-7, with unresolved D. This CDR3 spans 13 amino acids. Between the trimmed V and J ends, which lost 2 bases and 3 bases, there was a span of 8 bases. Germline CDR1 reads ENHRY; CDR2 reads SYGVKD. CDR3: CAISEEVSYEQYF. CDR3 in DNA: TGTGCCATCAGTGAGGAAGTGAGCTACGAGCAGTACTTC.

The chain uses TRBV19 and TRBJ2-7; possibly TRBD2 for D (6 bases). The CDR3 sequence is 15 residues long. The V and J ends lost 3 bases and 0 bases respectively, with 12 bases between them. CDR1 and CDR2 (germline): LNHDA, SQIVND (reference sequence). The CDR3 region is CASSIGPGSSYEQYF. The CDR3 region has the DNA TGTGCCAGTAGTATTGGGCCCGGGAGCTCCTACGAGCAGTACTTC.

The chain couples TRBV4-1 to TRBJ2-2, with D unresolved. The germline V gene encodes CDR1 MGHRA and CDR2 YSYEKL. The ends were cut back, 0 bases at V and 5 bases at J, with 7 bases in the middle. The CDR3 extends over 14 amino acids. The CDR3 reads CASSQEWTTGELFF. The CDR3 DNA follows: TGCGCCAGCAGCCAAGAATGGACGACCGGGGAGCTGTTTTTT.

The chain combines TRBV7-9 with TRBJ2-7; 9 positions match TRBD1. J was trimmed by 2 bases and V by 8 bases; bases with no gene match: 10. Germline assignment: CDR1 SEHNR and CDR2 FQNEAQ (reference sequence). The CDR3 runs 15 residues. This CDR3 is CASQNMGQGPYEQYF. The DNA of the CDR3 is TGTGCCAGCCAGAACATGGGACAGGGTCCCTACGAGCAGTACTTC.

This chain uses TRBV7-2 with TRBJ2-3; possibly TRBD2 for D (5 bases). Germline V gene sequence: CDR1 SGHTA, CDR2 FQGNSA. Trimming shortened V by 5 bases and J by 5 bases, and 20 bases separated the two germline ends. The CDR3 has 16 residues. CDR3 residues: CASSTRLLREGDTQYF. CDR3 DNA sequence: TGTGCCAGCAGCACCCGACTACTACGTGAGGGAGATACGCAGTATTTT.

This sequence joins TRBV10-3 and TRBJ1-1; 8 bases map to TRBD1. Germline V lookup: CDR1 ENHRY, CDR2 SYGVKD. This CDR3 spans 15 amino acids. Germline trimming cut 5 bases from V and 4 bases from J; bases unmatched to any gene: 9. The CDR3 sequence is CAISPFRGRGTEAFF. CDR3 coding DNA: TGTGCCATCAGTCCTTTCAGGGGGCGGGGCACTGAAGCTTTCTTT.

This clone came up once. DNA of the CDR3: TGTGCCAGCAGCTTAGATGGACAGTATGGCTACACCTTC. Encoded protein: CASSLDGQYGYTF. This sequence joins TRBV11-2 and TRBJ1-2, with D possibly being TRBD1 (6 bases). V lost 0 bases, J lost 5 bases, and 7 bases lay in between. This CDR3 has 13 amino acids. The germline gives CDR1 SGHAT, CDR2 FQNNGV. Drawing the rest from reference TRBV11-2 and TRBJ1-2, the complete variable domain is EAGVAQSPRYKIIEKRQSVAFWCNPISGHATLYWYQQILGQGPKLLIQFQNNGVVDDSQLPKDRFSAERLKGVDSTLKIQPAKLEDSAVYLCASSLDGQYGYTFGSGTRLTVV.

J is TRBJ1-2 and V is TRBV7-9, with D uncertain. The CDR3 covers 14 residues. Germline CDR1 reads SEHNR; CDR2 reads FQNEAQ (reference sequence). Trimming cost V 0 bases and J 4 bases, with 9 bases left between them. The CDR3 DNA is TGTGCCAGCAGCTTAGCGGCCCAGGTCTATGGCTACACCTTC. Its protein is CASSLAAQVYGYTF.

This chain uses TRBV6-1 with TRBJ2-5, with D perhaps matching TRBD2 (5 bases). The CDR3 contains 13 residues. Between the trimmed V and J ends, which lost 1 base and 5 bases, there was a span of 8 bases. Germline values: CDR1 MNHNS, CDR2 SASEGT. CDR3 region: CASSEVTGETQYF. The CDR3 region has the DNA TGTGCCAGCAGTGAAGTGACGGGGGAGACCCAGTACTTC.

The V and J genes are TRBV4-3 and TRBJ1-1, with 7 bases lining up with TRBD1. The CDR3 covers 17 residues. Germline V gene lookup returns CDR1 LGHNA and CDR2 YSLEER. Trimming took 2 bases from V and 0 from J; bases not matched to a gene: 9. The CDR3 spells CASSQSRGKGVNTEAFF. The CDR3, as DNA: TGCGCCAGCAGCCAAAGCAGGGGGAAGGGAGTGAACACTGAAGCTTTCTTT.

The V call is TRBV13, the J call TRBJ2-2; no definite D call. CDR3 length: 13 residues. Germline V lookup: CDR1 PRHDT, CDR2 FYEKMQ (reference sequence). Trimming took off 3 bases at V and 2 bases at J, with 4 bases between the two ends. The CDR3, as DNA: TGTGCCAGCAGCTTCGGCAACACCGGGGAGCTGTTTTTT. Its protein is CASSFGNTGELFF.

The chain joins TRBV18 to TRBJ2-2; no clear D. The CDR3 has 16 residues. Germline assignment: CDR1 KGHSH and CDR2 LQKENI. V dropped 0 bases and J dropped 1 base, with 9 bases sitting between them. The CDR3 is CASSPPPHLNTGELFF. As DNA, the CDR3 is TGTGCCAGCTCACCACCTCCACACTTGAACACCGGGGAGCTGTTTTTT.

This chain joins TRBV6-6 and TRBJ2-3, with a tentative D call TRBD2 (5 bases). From germline, CDR1 is MNHNY and CDR2 SVGAGI (reference sequence). This CDR3 comprises 14 residues. V dropped 5 bases and J dropped 4 bases, with 13 bases sitting between them. The CDR3 DNA reads TGTGCCAGCAGTCGGCTAGCCCTGGCAGATACGCAGTATTTT. This sequence encodes CASSRLALADTQYF.

The V call is TRBV10-3, the J call TRBJ2-7; D is perhaps TRBD2 (6 bases). Germline V gene sequence: CDR1 ENHRY, CDR2 SYGVKD. The length of the CDR3 is 14 residues. Deletions cut 4 bases from V and 0 bases from J, with 10 bases between. Written as DNA, the CDR3 is TGTGCCATCAGTGGCGGGGATGCCTCCTACGAGCAGTACTTC. Residues: CAISGGDASYEQYF.

The chain has TRBV5-6 and TRBJ2-3; D is perhaps TRBD2 (6 bases). Germline CDR1 SGHDT, CDR2 YYEEEE. The CDR3 spans 15 residues. Trimming removed 2 bases from V and 4 bases from J, with 14 bases in between. The CDR3 reads CASSLIGPGADTQYF. In DNA form, the CDR3 reads TGTGCCAGCAGCTTAATAGGGCCGGGGGCAGATACGCAGTATTTT.

The chain is built from TRBV5-8 and TRBJ2-2; tentative D call: TRBD2 (6 bases). The ends were cut back, 6 bases at V and 3 bases at J, with 21 bases in the middle. In germline, CDR1 is SGHTS, CDR2 YDEGEE. The CDR3 has 17 amino acids. CDR3 nucleotides: TGTGCCAGCACCAGGTTCATACGGGGACTGTACACCGGGGAGCTGTTTTTT. Residues: CASTRFIRGLYTGELFF.

The V and J genes are TRBV10-3 and TRBJ2-7; either TRBD1 or TRBD2 may supply D (5 bases each). The V end lost 2 bases, the J end lost 3 bases, and 14 bases lay between the germline ends. Looked up from germline, CDR1 is ENHRY and CDR2 is SYGVKD. The CDR3 has 15 amino acids. CDR3 in amino acids: CAISETTGTLYEQYF. CDR3 sequence (DNA): TGTGCCATCAGTGAGACGACCGGGACCCTCTACGAGCAGTACTTC.

The chain joins TRBV19 to TRBJ2-7, with 9 bases fitting TRBD2. V lost 4 bases and J lost 5; bases outside the gene matches: 21. The CDR3 extends over 19 amino acids. Germline loops: CDR1 LNHDA, CDR2 SQIVND (reference sequence). CDR3 nucleotide sequence: TGTGCCAGTAGTAGATTCGATGGAGGGGTAGCGGGGGACCGGAACGAGCAGTACTTC. It is translated as CASSRFDGGVAGDRNEQYF.

The chain combines TRBV20-1 with TRBJ1-2; D gene uncertain. V gave up 3 bases and J gave up 7 bases, with 9 bases separating them. The CDR3 runs to 11 residues. Germline CDR1 and CDR2: DFQATT and SNEGSKA (reference sequence). The CDR3 here is CSASLGGGYTF. The CDR3 region has the DNA TGCAGTGCTAGCCTGGGAGGTGGCTACACCTTC.

This clone was seen only a few times. This chain uses TRBV4-3 with TRBJ2-1; D gene uncertain. V lost 1 base, J lost 6 bases, and 13 bases lay in between. Germline values: CDR1 LGHNA, CDR2 YSLEER. The CDR3 has 15 amino acids. The CDR3 DNA reads TGCGCCAGCAGCCAAGCGGACCTAAAGGGCAATGAGCAGTTCTTC. Its protein product is CASSQADLKGNEQFF.